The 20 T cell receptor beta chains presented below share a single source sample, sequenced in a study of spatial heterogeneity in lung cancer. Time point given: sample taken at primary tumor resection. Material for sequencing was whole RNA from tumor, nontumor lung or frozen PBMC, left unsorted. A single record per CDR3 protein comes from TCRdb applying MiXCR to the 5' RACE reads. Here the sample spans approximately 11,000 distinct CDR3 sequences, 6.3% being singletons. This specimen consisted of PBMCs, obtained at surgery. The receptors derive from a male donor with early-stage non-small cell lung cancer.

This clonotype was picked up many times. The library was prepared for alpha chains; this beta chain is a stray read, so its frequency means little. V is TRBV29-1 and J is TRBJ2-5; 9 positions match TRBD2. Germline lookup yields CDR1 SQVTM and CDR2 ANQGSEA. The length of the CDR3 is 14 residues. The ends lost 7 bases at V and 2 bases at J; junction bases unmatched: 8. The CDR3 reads CSATAAGGQETQYF. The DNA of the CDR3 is TGCAGCGCGACAGCGGCGGGAGGGCAAGAGACCCAGTACTTC.

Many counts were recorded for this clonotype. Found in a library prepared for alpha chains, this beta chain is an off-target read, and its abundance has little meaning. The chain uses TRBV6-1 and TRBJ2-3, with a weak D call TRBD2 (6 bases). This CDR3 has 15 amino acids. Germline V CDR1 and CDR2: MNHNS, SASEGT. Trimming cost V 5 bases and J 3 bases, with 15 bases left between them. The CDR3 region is CASSPPVGGTDTQYF. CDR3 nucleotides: TGTGCCAGCAGTCCTCCCGTGGGGGGAACAGATACGCAGTATTTT.

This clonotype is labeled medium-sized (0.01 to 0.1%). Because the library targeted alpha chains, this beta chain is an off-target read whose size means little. The CDR3 DNA follows: TGTGCCACCAGTACGCAGGGCGGGGAGCTGTTTTTT. Translated: CATSTQGGELFF. This chain links TRBV24-1 with TRBJ2-2; weak D call: TRBD1 (5 bases). Germline assignment: CDR1 KGHDR and CDR2 SFDVKD. V was cut by 6 bases and J by 7 bases, with 8 bases left in between. The CDR3 has 12 amino acids.

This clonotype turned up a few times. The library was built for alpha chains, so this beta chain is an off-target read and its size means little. CDR3 residues: CASSLPDTQETQYF. The DNA for the CDR3 is TGTGCCAGCAGTTTACCTGATACCCAAGAGACCCAGTACTTC. This chain uses TRBV12-3 or TRBV12-4 with TRBJ2-5; D is unresolved. The V end was cut by 2 bases, the J end by 1 base, with 8 bases between. The CDR3 spans 14 residues.

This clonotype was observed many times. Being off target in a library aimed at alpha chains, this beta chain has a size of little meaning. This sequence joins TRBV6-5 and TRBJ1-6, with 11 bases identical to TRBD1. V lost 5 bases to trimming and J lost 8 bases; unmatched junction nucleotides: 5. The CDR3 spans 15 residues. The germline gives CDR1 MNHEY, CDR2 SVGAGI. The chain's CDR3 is CASSNRDRGYSPLHF. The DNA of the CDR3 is TGTGCCAGCAGTAACCGGGACAGGGGGTATTCACCCCTCCACTTT.

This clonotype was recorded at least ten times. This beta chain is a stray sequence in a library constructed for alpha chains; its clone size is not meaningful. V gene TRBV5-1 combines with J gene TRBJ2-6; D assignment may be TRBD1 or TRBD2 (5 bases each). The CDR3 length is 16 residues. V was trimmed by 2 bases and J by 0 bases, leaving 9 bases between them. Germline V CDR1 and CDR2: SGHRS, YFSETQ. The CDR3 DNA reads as TGCGCCAGCAGCTTTTATGGGGGCTCTGGGGCCAACGTCCTGACTTTC. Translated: CASSFYGGSGANVLTF.

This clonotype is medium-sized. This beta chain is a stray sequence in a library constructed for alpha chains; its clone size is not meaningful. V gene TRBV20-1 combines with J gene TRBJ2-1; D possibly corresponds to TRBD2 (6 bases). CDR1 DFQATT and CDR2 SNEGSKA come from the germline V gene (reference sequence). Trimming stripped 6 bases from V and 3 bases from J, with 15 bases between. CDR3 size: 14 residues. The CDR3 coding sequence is TGCAGTGCGACCGGGACTCACCACTACAATGAGCAGTTCTTC. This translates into CSATGTHHYNEQFF.

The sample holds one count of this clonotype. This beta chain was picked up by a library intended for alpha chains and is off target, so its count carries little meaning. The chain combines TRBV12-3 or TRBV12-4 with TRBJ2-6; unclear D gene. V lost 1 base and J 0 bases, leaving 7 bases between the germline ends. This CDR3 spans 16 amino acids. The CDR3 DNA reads TGTGCCAGCAGTTTAGATGGATACTCTGGGGCCAACGTCCTGACTTTC. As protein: CASSLDGYSGANVLTF.

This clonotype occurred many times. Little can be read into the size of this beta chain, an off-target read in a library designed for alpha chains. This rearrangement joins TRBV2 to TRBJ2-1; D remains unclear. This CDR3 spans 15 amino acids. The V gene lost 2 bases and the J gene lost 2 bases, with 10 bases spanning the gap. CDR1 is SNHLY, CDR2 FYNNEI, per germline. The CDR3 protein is CASSESLVAYNEQFF. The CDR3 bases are TGTGCCAGCAGTGAAAGTCTAGTGGCCTACAATGAGCAGTTCTTC.

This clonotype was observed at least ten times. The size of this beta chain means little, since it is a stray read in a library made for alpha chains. The CDR3 DNA follows: TGTGCCAGTAGTACGGAGGGCTCCACAGATACGCAGTATTTT. Its protein product is CASSTEGSTDTQYF. The chain employs TRBV19 and TRBJ2-3; tentatively, D is TRBD2 (6 bases). With 4 bases removed from V and 2 bases from J, the gap between germline ends came to 10 bases. There are 14 residues in the CDR3. CDR1 is LNHDA and CDR2 is SQIVND in the germline V gene (reference sequence).

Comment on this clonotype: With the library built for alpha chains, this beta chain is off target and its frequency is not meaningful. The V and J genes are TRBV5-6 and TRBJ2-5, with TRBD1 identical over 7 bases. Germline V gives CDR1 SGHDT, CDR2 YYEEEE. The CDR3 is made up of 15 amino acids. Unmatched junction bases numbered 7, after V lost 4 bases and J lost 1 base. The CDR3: CASSPGTEFQETQYF. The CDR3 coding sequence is TGTGCCAGCAGCCCTGGGACAGAGTTCCAAGAGACCCAGTACTTC.

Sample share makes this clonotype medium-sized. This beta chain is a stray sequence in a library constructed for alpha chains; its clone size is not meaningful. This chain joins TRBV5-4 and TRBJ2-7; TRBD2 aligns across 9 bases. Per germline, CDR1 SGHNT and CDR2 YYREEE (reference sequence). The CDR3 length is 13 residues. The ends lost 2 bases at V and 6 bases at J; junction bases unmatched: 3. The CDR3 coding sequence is TGTGCCAGCAGCTTTACACTAGCGGGCGAGCAGTACTTC. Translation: CASSFTLAGEQYF.

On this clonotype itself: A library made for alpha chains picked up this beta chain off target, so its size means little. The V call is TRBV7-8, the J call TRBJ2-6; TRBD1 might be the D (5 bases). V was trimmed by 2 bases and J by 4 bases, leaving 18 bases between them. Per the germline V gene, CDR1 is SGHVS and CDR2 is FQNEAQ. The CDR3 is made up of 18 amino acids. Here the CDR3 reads CASSLPYRFQRGANVLTF. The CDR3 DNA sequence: TGTGCCAGCAGCTTACCCTACAGGTTCCAGAGGGGGGCCAACGTCCTGACTTTC.

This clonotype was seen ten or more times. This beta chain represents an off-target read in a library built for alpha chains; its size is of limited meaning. The CDR3 nucleotides read TGTGCCAGCAGCCCCCCCGGGCTAGCGACAAATGAGCAGTTCTTC. Protein product: CASSPPGLATNEQFF. This rearrangement joins TRBV7-2 to TRBJ2-1; possible D gene TRBD2, 6 bases. Germline V gene data show CDR1 as SGHTA and CDR2 as FQGNSA. V was clipped by 5 bases and J by 7 bases, with 18 bases between them. The CDR3 loop spans 15 amino acids.

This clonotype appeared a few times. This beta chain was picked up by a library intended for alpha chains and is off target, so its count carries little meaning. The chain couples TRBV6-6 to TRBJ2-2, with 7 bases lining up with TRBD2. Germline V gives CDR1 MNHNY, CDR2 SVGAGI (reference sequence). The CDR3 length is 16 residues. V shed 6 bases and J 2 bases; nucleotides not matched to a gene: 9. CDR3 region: CASRSPGGVNTGELFF. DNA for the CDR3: TGTGCCAGCAGGTCCCCGGGGGGAGTCAACACCGGGGAGCTGTTTTTT.

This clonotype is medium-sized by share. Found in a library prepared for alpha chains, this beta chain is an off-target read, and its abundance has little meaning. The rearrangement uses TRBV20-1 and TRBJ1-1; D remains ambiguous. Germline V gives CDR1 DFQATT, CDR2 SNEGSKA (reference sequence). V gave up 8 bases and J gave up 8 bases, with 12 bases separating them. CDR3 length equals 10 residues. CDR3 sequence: CSLGIIEAFF. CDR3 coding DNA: TGCAGTCTAGGGATTATCGAAGCTTTCTTT.

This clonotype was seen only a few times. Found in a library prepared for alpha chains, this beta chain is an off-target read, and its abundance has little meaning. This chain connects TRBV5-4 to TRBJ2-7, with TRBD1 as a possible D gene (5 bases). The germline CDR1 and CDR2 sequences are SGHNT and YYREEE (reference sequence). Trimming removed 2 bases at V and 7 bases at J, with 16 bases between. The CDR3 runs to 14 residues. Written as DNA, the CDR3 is TGTGCCAGCAGCTTCGCCAGGGAAAGACGGGAGCAGTACTTC. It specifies CASSFARERREQYF.

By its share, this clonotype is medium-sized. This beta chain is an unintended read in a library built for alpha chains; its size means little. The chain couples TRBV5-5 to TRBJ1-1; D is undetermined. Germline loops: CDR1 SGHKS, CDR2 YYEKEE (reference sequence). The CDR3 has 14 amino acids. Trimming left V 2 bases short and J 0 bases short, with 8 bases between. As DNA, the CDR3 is TGTGCCAGCAGCTTTTATGAAGTGAACACTGAAGCTTTCTTT. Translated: CASSFYEVNTEAFF.

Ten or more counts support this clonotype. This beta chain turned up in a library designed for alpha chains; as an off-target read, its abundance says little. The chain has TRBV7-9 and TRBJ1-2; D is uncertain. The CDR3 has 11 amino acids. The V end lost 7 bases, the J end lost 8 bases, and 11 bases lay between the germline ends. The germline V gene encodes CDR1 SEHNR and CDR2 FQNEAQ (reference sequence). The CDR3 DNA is TGTGCCAGCACCCGGGTCAGGGGCTACACCTTC. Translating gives CASTRVRGYTF.

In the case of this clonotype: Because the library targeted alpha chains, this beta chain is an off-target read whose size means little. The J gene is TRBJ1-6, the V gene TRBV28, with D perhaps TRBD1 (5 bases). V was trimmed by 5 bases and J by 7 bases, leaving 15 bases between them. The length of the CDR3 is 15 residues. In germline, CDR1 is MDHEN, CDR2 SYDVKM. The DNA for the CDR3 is TGTGCCAGCAGTGCCTGGGGACGGAGCAATTCACCCCTCCACTTT. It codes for CASSAWGRSNSPLHF.